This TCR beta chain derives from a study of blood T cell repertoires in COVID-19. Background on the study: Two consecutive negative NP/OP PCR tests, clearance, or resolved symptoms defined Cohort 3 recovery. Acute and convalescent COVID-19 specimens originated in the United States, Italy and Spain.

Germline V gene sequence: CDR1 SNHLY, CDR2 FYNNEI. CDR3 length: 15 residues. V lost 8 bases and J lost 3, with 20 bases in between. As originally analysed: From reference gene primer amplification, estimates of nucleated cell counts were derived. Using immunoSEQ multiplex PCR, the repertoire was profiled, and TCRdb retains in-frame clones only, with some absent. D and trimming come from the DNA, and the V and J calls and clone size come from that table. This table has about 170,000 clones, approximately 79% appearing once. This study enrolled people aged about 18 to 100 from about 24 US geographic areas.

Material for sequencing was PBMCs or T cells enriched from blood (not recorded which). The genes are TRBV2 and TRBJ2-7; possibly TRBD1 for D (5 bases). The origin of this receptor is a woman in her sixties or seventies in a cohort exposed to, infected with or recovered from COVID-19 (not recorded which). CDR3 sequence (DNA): TGTGCCAGCTCACCATGGTATGGGGCGCTCTACGAGCAGTACTTC. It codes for CASSPWYGALYEQYF.